Following are 14 T cell receptor beta chains from one sample sequenced in a study of Graves' ophthalmopathy and Graves' hyperthyroidism. The TCR beta CDR3 regions underwent amplification from RNA transcripts. HTBI primers were employed in first-round RT-PCR, then a second-round multiplex PCR followed. TCRdb reprocessed the multiplex PCR reads with MiXCR, giving one entry per CDR3 protein. The sample lists about 340,000 distinct CDR3 sequences, roughly 17% occurring once. Sequenced material: peripheral blood. Receptors were obtained from an adult man with Graves' ophthalmopathy.

This clonotype was seen repeatedly, ten times or more. The chain's CDR3 is CSARVGAGVNYGYTF. DNA for the CDR3: TGCAGTGCTAGAGTAGGGGCAGGGGTAAACTATGGCTACACCTTC. The V gene is TRBV20-1, the J gene TRBJ1-2, with D possibly matching TRBD1 (6 bases). Germline V gives CDR1 DFQATT, CDR2 SNEGSKA (reference sequence). V lost 1 base, J lost 2 bases, and 14 bases lay in between. The CDR3 spans 15 residues.

The rearrangement uses TRBV12-3 or TRBV12-4 and TRBJ2-7; 10 nucleotides line up with TRBD1. The CDR3 loop spans 17 amino acids. V shed 3 bases and J 3 bases; nucleotides not matched to a gene: 11. DNA of the CDR3: TGTGCCAGCAGTTTGGACCCAGGGGGACAGGGGAACTACGAGCAGTACTTC. It encodes CASSLDPGGQGNYEQYF.

A word on this clonotype: With a much larger clone just one base away, this may be a read error. V is TRBV3-1 and J is TRBJ2-2; D gene ambiguous. In germline, CDR1 is LGHDT, CDR2 YNNKEL (reference sequence). This CDR3 is 15 amino acids long. The V gene lost 0 bases and the J gene lost 5 bases, with 10 bases spanning the gap. This chain's CDR3 is CASSQDHTATGELFF. The CDR3 coding sequence is TGTGCCAGCAGCCAAGATCACACGGCGACCGGGGAGCTGTTTTTT.

The sample holds many counts of this clonotype. The rearrangement joins TRBV11-2 to TRBJ2-5, with D perhaps matching TRBD1 or TRBD2 (5 bases each). Germline values: CDR1 SGHAT, CDR2 FQNNGV. With 1 base removed from V and 7 bases from J, the gap between germline ends came to 13 bases. The CDR3 consists of 14 residues. CDR3 residues: CASSLGLPGRTQYF. Written as DNA, the CDR3 is TGTGCCAGCAGCTTAGGCCTCCCGGGACGGACCCAGTACTTC. Looking up the rest from reference TRBV11-2 and TRBJ2-5 gives the full variable domain: EAGVAQSPRYKIIEKRQSVAFWCNPISGHATLYWYQQILGQGPKLLIQFQNNGVVDDSQLPKDRFSAERLKGVDSTLKIQPAKLEDSAVYLCASSLGLPGRTQYFGPGTRLLVL.

This clonotype was seen ten or more times. The chain combines TRBV20-1 with TRBJ1-2; possibly TRBD1 for D (5 bases). The germline V gene has CDR1 DFQATT and CDR2 SNEGSKA (reference sequence). Trimming stripped 6 bases from V and 1 base from J, with 15 bases between. The CDR3 has 14 residues. The CDR3 region has the DNA TGCAGTGCGGGGGGGACGGAAGATAACTATGGCTACACCTTC. This translates into CSAGGTEDNYGYTF.

This clonotype has at least ten counts. The CDR3 DNA is TGTGCCAGCAGTTACTGGGGGGTGAACACTGAAGCTTTCTTT. Translating gives CASSYWGVNTEAFF. This chain joins TRBV6-5 and TRBJ1-1; possibly TRBD1 for D (5 bases). The V end was cut by 1 base, the J end by 0 bases, with 6 bases between. The CDR3 consists of 14 residues. The germline gives CDR1 MNHEY, CDR2 SVGAGI.

This clonotype was observed at least ten times. The chain is built from TRBV6-1 and TRBJ1-5; maybe TRBD1 (6 bases). This CDR3 is 13 amino acids long. The germline V gene has CDR1 MNHNS and CDR2 SASEGT. The germline V and J ends were trimmed by 3 bases and 6 bases, with 9 bases remaining between them. The CDR3 reads CASSDEGVQPQHF. The CDR3 DNA follows: TGTGCCAGCAGTGACGAGGGGGTTCAGCCCCAGCATTTT.

In regard to this clonotype: A much larger clone differs by one base, so this may be a read error. The J gene is TRBJ2-7, the V gene TRBV28; no reliable D call. The CDR3 runs to 15 residues. CDR1 is MDHEN, CDR2 SYDVKM, per germline. Trimming left V 3 bases short and J 5 bases short, with 17 bases between. Written as DNA, the CDR3 is TGTGCCAGCAGTTTCCAGCGTGTAGGAAAGGACGAGCAGTACTTC. Amino acid sequence: CASSFQRVGKDEQYF.

The V gene is TRBV20-1, the J gene TRBJ2-5, with TRBD2 matching over 12 bases. Unmatched junction bases numbered 10, after V lost 3 bases and J lost 5 bases. The CDR3 spans 16 residues. From germline, CDR1 is DFQATT and CDR2 SNEGSKA (reference sequence). In DNA form, the CDR3 reads TGCAGTGCTAGGACTAGCGGGAGCCCCCCCCGTGAGACCCAGTACTTC. The encoded protein is CSARTSGSPPRETQYF.

There are many counts of this clonotype. This chain connects TRBV4-3 to TRBJ2-5; no reliable D call. Germline V CDR1 and CDR2: LGHNA, YSLEER. V lost 0 bases and J 5 bases, leaving 7 bases between the germline ends. The CDR3 loop spans 13 amino acids. The CDR3 loop is CASSQDRTETQYF. The DNA of the CDR3 is TGCGCCAGCAGCCAAGACAGGACCGAGACCCAGTACTTC.

This clonotype has only one observation. A read error may account for a junction end that differs from germline. V and J are TRBV19 and TRBJ1-1, with D unclear. CDR1 and CDR2 from the germline V gene are LNHDA and SQIVND (reference sequence). The CDR3 covers 18 residues. The CDR3 reads CASSIYTLRISQLTEACF. The DNA for the CDR3 is TGTGCCAGTAGTATCTATACTTTACGGATCTCTCAATTGACTGAAGCTTGCTTT.

V and J are TRBV7-8 and TRBJ1-5; D is uncertain. Germline V gene lookup returns CDR1 SGHVS and CDR2 FQNEAQ. CDR3 length equals 16 residues. V lost 1 base, J lost 3 bases, and 13 bases lay in between. The CDR3 sequence: CASSLGKTRINQPQHF. CDR3 sequence (DNA): TGTGCCAGCAGCTTAGGTAAAACACGGATCAATCAGCCCCAGCATTTT.

This chain links TRBV20-1 with TRBJ2-5, with TRBD2 identical over 12 bases. The V segment lost 5 bases and the J segment 3 bases; nucleotides outside the gene matches: 13. The CDR3 is made up of 17 amino acids. The germline CDR1 and CDR2 sequences are DFQATT and SNEGSKA (reference sequence). The CDR3 DNA reads TGCAGTGCTGGGGGACTTACTAGCGGGAGGAGGGAAGAGACCCAGTACTTC. This translates into CSAGGLTSGRREETQYF.

This clonotype was picked up many times. The chain recombines TRBV6-2 or TRBV6-3 with TRBJ1-2, with D possibly matching TRBD1 (6 bases). Germline V lookup: CDR1 MNHEY, CDR2 SVGEGT. The CDR3 runs 14 residues. The ends were cut back, 1 base at V and 3 bases at J, with 9 bases in the middle. The CDR3 loop reads CASSYLAGDYGYTF. In DNA form, the CDR3 reads TGTGCCAGCAGTTACTTAGCAGGGGACTATGGCTACACCTTC.